The text below deals with one T cell receptor (beta chain). This specimen belongs to a study of blood T cell repertoires in COVID-19. Between the trimmed V and J ends, which lost 0 bases and 7 bases, there was a span of 12 bases. Germline-derived CDR1 and CDR2 are GTSNPN and SVGIG (reference sequence). CDR3 length equals 13 residues. In the original workflow: Reference gene primers were amplified, and this amplification served to estimate nucleated cell counts. Method: immunoSEQ multiplex PCR; TCRdb's copy keeps in-frame clones and lacks some. The V and J calls and clone size are taken from that table; D and trimming were inferred from the DNA. The sample shows more than 70,000 clones, less than 90% of them seen only once.

What was sequenced was peripheral blood. The chain employs TRBV30 and TRBJ2-5, with TRBD1 as a possible D gene (6 bases). The TCR sequence derives from a man aged 55 to 70 with acute or convalescent COVID-19. CDR3 protein: CAWSVPGAGTQYF. The CDR3 bases are TGTGCCTGGAGTGTCCCAGGGGCTGGGACCCAGTACTTC. Variable domain in full (rest from reference TRBV30 and TRBJ2-5): SQTIHQWPATLVQPVGSPLSLECTVEGTSNPNLYWYRQAAGRGLQLLFYSVGIGQISSEVPQNLSASRPQDRQFILSSKKLLLSDSGFYLCAWSVPGAGTQYFGPGTRLLVL.